Below are 17 T cell receptor beta chains sequenced from a single sample in a study of Graves' ophthalmopathy and Graves' hyperthyroidism. RNA served as the template for amplifying TCR beta CDR3 regions. HTBI primers primed a first-round RT-PCR, and a second-round multiplex PCR followed. From the multiplex PCR reads, TCRdb called clonotypes with MiXCR, one entry per CDR3 protein. The sample shows roughly 700,000 distinct CDR3 sequences, approximately 40% of them seen only once. Sequencing was done on a sample of peripheral blood. Receptors were obtained from an adult man with Graves' ophthalmopathy.

This clonotype was recorded a few times. The chain employs TRBV9 and TRBJ2-5; D is ambiguous. CDR1 and CDR2 from the germline V gene are SGDLS and YYNGEE. This CDR3 is built from 14 residues. The V and J ends lost 0 bases and 5 bases respectively, with 11 bases between them. The CDR3: CASSVGLGWETQYF. The CDR3, as DNA: TGTGCCAGCAGCGTAGGTTTGGGCTGGGAGACCCAGTACTTC.

The CDR3 coding sequence is TGCAGCTCTGGACTAGCGGGGCAAGAGACCCAGTACTTC. This sequence encodes CSSGLAGQETQYF. The chain recombines TRBV29-1 with TRBJ2-5; 12 bases align to TRBD2. Trimming took 8 bases from V and 2 from J; bases not matched to a gene: 3. Germline assignment: CDR1 SQVTM and CDR2 ANQGSEA. This CDR3 contains 13 residues.

This clonotype was seen at least ten times. The rearrangement uses TRBV24-1 and TRBJ1-2; 8 positions match TRBD1. V was clipped by 3 bases and J by 3 bases; unmatched bases: 5. Germline V gene lookup returns CDR1 KGHDR and CDR2 SFDVKD. This CDR3 comprises 15 residues. In DNA form, the CDR3 reads TGTGCCACCAGTGATCATGGACAGGGCGACTATGGCTACACCTTC. This gives the protein CATSDHGQGDYGYTF.

This chain links TRBV7-9 with TRBJ1-4, with D unclear. CDR1 is SEHNR, CDR2 FQNEAQ, per germline (reference sequence). V shed 5 bases and J shed 10 bases, with 14 bases lying between them. CDR3 size: 13 residues. CDR3 sequence reads: CASSRDRSGKLFF. CDR3 sequence (DNA): TGTGCCAGCAGCCGAGATCGATCGGGAAAACTGTTTTTT.

The chain couples TRBV27 to TRBJ2-7; a possible D gene is TRBD1 (6 bases). CDR1 and CDR2 from the germline V gene are MNHEY and SMNVEV (reference sequence). V lost 5 bases and J 3 bases, leaving 17 bases between the germline ends. The CDR3 length is 15 residues. The CDR3 region has the DNA TGTGCCAGCAGTACGACAGGCCTTCTGGGCTACGAGCAGTACTTC. Its translation is CASSTTGLLGYEQYF.

This clonotype has ten or more counts. This sequence joins TRBV7-9 and TRBJ1-1; 7 bases are a match to TRBD1. The CDR3 is made up of 14 amino acids. Germline V gene lookup returns CDR1 SEHNR and CDR2 FQNEAQ (reference sequence). With V trimmed by 5 bases and J by 5 bases, 8 bases remained unmatched. As DNA, the CDR3 is TGTGCCAGCAGCATGGGACAGCGGAGGACTGAAGCTTTCTTT. Its translation: CASSMGQRRTEAFF.

This clonotype occurred a few times. This sequence joins TRBV7-2 and TRBJ2-2; D remains ambiguous. The CDR3 is 12 residues long. The germline V gene encodes CDR1 SGHTA and CDR2 FQGNSA. V was clipped by 3 bases and J by 8 bases, with 7 bases between them. The CDR3 loop is CASSFREGELFF. DNA of the CDR3: TGTGCCAGCAGCTTCCGTGAGGGGGAGCTGTTTTTT.

About this clonotype itself: The junction shows a germline mismatch at one end, possibly a read error. This chain uses TRBV7-2 with TRBJ2-5; the D is unclear. The CDR3 has 13 amino acids. CDR1 and CDR2 (germline): SGHTA, FQGNSA. The DNA for the CDR3 is TGTGCCGGCAGCAAGGAGACCGGGGAGACCCAGTACTTC. As protein: CAGSKETGETQYF.

This clonotype was seen a few times. The V gene is TRBV25-1, the J gene TRBJ2-7; D is perhaps TRBD2 (6 bases). Germline CDR1 MGHDK, CDR2 SYGVNS. This CDR3 is built from 16 residues. The ends were cut back, 5 bases at V and 3 bases at J, with 20 bases in the middle. The CDR3 DNA reads TGTGCCAGCAGTCCCCCCCCCGGGAGTCCAGTCTACGAGCAGTACTTC. This sequence encodes CASSPPPGSPVYEQYF.

CDR3 loop: CSANENKISVGEKLFF. The CDR3 DNA reads as TGCAGTGCTAATGAGAATAAAATCTCGGTAGGAGAAAAACTGTTTTTT. The chain joins TRBV20-1 to TRBJ1-4; D gene ambiguous. V was shortened by 4 bases and J by 8 bases, with 23 bases between the two germline ends. The CDR3 sequence is 16 residues long. From germline, CDR1 is DFQATT and CDR2 SNEGSKA (reference sequence).

The chain joins TRBV6-6 to TRBJ2-7; 8 bases fit TRBD2. CDR1 and CDR2 from the germline V gene are MNHNY and SVGAGI (reference sequence). The J segment lost 5 bases and the V segment lost 7 bases, leaving 10 bases of the junction unmatched. There are 14 residues in the CDR3. In DNA, the CDR3 is TGTGCCAGCACCGGGAGGGGGAGTGCGAACGAGCAGTACTTC. It specifies CASTGRGSANEQYF.

This chain joins TRBV3-1 and TRBJ2-5; TRBD1 matches 8 bases. CDR1 and CDR2 from the germline V gene are LGHDT and YNNKEL (reference sequence). The CDR3 contains 16 residues. V dropped 4 bases and J dropped 2; count of bases not matched to a gene: 9. CDR3 coding DNA: TGTGCCAGCAGCCTCCCCCCCGACAGGGGTCAAGAGACCCAGTACTTC. Translation: CASSLPPDRGQETQYF.

This clonotype was counted ten times or more. This chain uses TRBV7-7 with TRBJ2-5; tentative D call: TRBD1 (5 bases). Germline lookup yields CDR1 SSHAT and CDR2 FNYEAQ (reference sequence). Trimming removed 5 bases at V and 5 bases at J, with 18 bases between. CDR3 size: 15 residues. DNA of the CDR3: TGTGCCAGCAGCATAGGACACGCCACCGGGGAGACCCAGTACTTC. As protein: CASSIGHATGETQYF.

The rearrangement links TRBV25-1 to TRBJ2-2; TRBD2 matches at 7 bases. CDR1 is MGHDK and CDR2 is SYGVNS in the germline V gene. V lost 6 bases, J lost 3 bases, and 10 bases stayed unmatched. This CDR3 contains 16 residues. In nucleotides, the CDR3 is TGTGCCAGCAGCTCCCTGGGGGGGACGGACACCGGGGAGCTGTTTTTT. It yields the protein CASSSLGGTDTGELFF.

This rearrangement joins TRBV29-1 to TRBJ2-7; 9 positions agree with TRBD2. Germline lookup yields CDR1 SQVTM and CDR2 ANQGSEA. This CDR3 is 12 amino acids long. The J segment lost 9 bases and the V segment lost 8 bases, leaving 11 bases of the junction unmatched. The CDR3 loop reads CSRSSGGMRQYF. For the CDR3, the DNA is TGCAGCCGAAGCAGCGGGGGGATGCGGCAGTACTTC.

This clonotype was counted between two and nine times. A junction end diverges from the germline sequence, so it may reflect a read error. This rearrangement joins TRBV24-1 to TRBJ2-7; TRBD2 agrees at 9 bases. The CDR3 is 15 amino acids. Germline V gives CDR1 KGHDR, CDR2 SFDVKD. In nucleotides, the CDR3 is TGTGCCAGCAGTCCCCGGACTAGCGAAATAGACGAGCAGTACTTC. Translating it yields CASSPRTSEIDEQYF.

This chain joins TRBV5-4 and TRBJ1-1; possible D gene TRBD1, 6 bases. Trimming shortened V by 5 bases and J by 1 base, and 15 bases separated the two germline ends. The CDR3 is made up of 15 amino acids. The germline V gene encodes CDR1 SGHNT and CDR2 YYREEE (reference sequence). CDR3 sequence reads: CASRPRGGANTEAFF. The CDR3 DNA reads as TGTGCCAGCAGGCCAAGGGGGGGGGCGAACACTGAAGCTTTCTTT.